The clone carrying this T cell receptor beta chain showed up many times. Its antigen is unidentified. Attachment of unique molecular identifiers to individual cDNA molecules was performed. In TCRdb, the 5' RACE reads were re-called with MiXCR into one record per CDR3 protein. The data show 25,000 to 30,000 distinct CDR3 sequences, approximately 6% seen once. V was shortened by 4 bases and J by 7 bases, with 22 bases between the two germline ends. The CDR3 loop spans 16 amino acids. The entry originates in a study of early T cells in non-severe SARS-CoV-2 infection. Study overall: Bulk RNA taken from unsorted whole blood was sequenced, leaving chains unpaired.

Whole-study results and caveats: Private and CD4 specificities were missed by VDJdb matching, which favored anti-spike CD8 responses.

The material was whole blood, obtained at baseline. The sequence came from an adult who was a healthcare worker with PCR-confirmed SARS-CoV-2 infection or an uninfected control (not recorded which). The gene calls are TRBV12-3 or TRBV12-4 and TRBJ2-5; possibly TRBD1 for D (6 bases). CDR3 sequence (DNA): TGTGCCAGCAGTTCCACCACAGGACAGCCGCAGGCGACCCAGTACTTC. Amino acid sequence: CASSSTTGQPQATQYF.